These 30 T cell receptor beta chains originate from one sample sequenced in a study of T-cell memory formation after mild COVID-19. TCRdb reprocessed the 5' RACE reads via MiXCR and lists one record per CDR3 protein. The sample includes about 400,000 distinct CDR3 sequences, 23% of them seen just once. The sequenced material came from PBMCs or a T cell subset sorted from them (not recorded which). Receptors originate from an adult woman who had mild COVID-19 (a few samples of this study predate the infection). Cell type and time point are not known.

This clonotype has only a few counts. The chain joins TRBV7-2 to TRBJ2-1; D possibly uses TRBD1 or TRBD2 (5 bases each). CDR3 length: 21 amino acids. Germline loops: CDR1 SGHTA, CDR2 FQGNSA. With 3 bases removed from V and 0 bases from J, the gap between germline ends came to 27 bases. The CDR3 sequence is CASSFSGGGRRLRSSYNEQFF. In nucleotides, the CDR3 is TGTGCCAGCAGCTTCAGTGGGGGTGGTAGAAGACTCCGGAGCTCCTACAATGAGCAGTTCTTC.

This clonotype has only a few counts. The chain joins TRBV11-2 to TRBJ2-5, with TRBD2 as a possible D gene (5 bases). The germline V gene encodes CDR1 SGHAT and CDR2 FQNNGV. There are 15 residues in the CDR3. The V gene lost 4 bases and the J gene lost 2 bases, with 14 bases spanning the gap. The CDR3 sequence is CASSSFDGIQETQYF. DNA of the CDR3: TGTGCCAGCAGCTCCTTCGACGGGATACAAGAGACCCAGTACTTC.

This clonotype was seen ten or more times. The V and J genes are TRBV29-1 and TRBJ2-1; a weak D match, TRBD1 (6 bases). The germline V gene encodes CDR1 SQVTM and CDR2 ANQGSEA. Trimming stripped 6 bases from V and 7 bases from J, with 13 bases between. The CDR3 totals 12 residues. The CDR3 DNA reads TGCAGCGTGAAGAAACAGGGTAATGAGCAGTTCTTC. Amino acids: CSVKKQGNEQFF.

This clonotype was counted only a few times. The gene calls are TRBV7-9 and TRBJ2-7; 9 bases are shared with TRBD1. CDR3 size: 13 residues. V gave up 5 bases and J gave up 4 bases; unmatched junction bases: 3. CDR1 SEHNR and CDR2 FQNEAQ come from the germline V gene (reference sequence). CDR3 DNA: TGTGCCAGCAGCCGGACAGGGGTATACGAGCAGTACTTC. Amino acids: CASSRTGVYEQYF.

This clonotype showed up just a few times. The gene calls are TRBV7-3 and TRBJ2-1; 9 nucleotides agree with TRBD1. With V trimmed by 5 bases and J by 10 bases, 3 bases remained unmatched. The CDR3 loop spans 12 amino acids. Germline CDR1 and CDR2: SGHTA and FQGTGA. DNA of the CDR3: TGTGCCAGCAGCCCGGACAGGGGCGAGCAGTTCTTC. It codes for CASSPDRGEQFF. The entire variable domain, with the rest obtained from reference TRBV7-3 and TRBJ2-1, is as follows: GAGVSQTPSNKVTEKGKYVELRCDPISGHTALYWYRQSLGQGPEFLIYFQGTGAADDSGLPNDRFFAVRPEGSVSTLKIQRTERGDSAVYLCASSPDRGEQFFGPGTRLTVL.

The V call is TRBV19, the J call TRBJ2-1; 7 bases map to TRBD2. The germline V gene has CDR1 LNHDA and CDR2 SQIVND (reference sequence). Germline trimming cut 3 bases from V and 6 bases from J; bases unmatched to any gene: 8. CDR3 length: 15 residues. CDR3: CASSMDSPGGNEQFF. The CDR3 nucleotides read TGTGCCAGTAGTATGGATAGCCCGGGAGGCAATGAGCAGTTCTTC.

In this sample, this clonotype turned up many times. CDR3 nucleotides: TGCGCCAGCAGCCTCCAAAGCGGGAGCCCCGGGGAGCTGTTTTTT. The encoded protein is CASSLQSGSPGELFF. The rearrangement uses TRBV4-3 and TRBJ2-2, with 8 positions matching TRBD2. CDR1 and CDR2 (germline): LGHNA, YSLEER. V gave up 4 bases and J gave up 6 bases; unmatched junction bases: 7. This CDR3 contains 15 residues.

The chain carries TRBV5-1 and TRBJ2-3; D not certain. CDR1 is SGHRS, CDR2 YFSETQ, per germline. Trimming removed 3 bases from V and 6 bases from J, with 26 bases in between. The CDR3 extends over 18 amino acids. CDR3 nucleotide sequence: TGCGCCAGCAGCTCCTTCCCCGTGGCGGAGCCCCGGCAGGATACGCAGTATTTT. It yields the protein CASSSFPVAEPRQDTQYF.

This clonotype was observed a handful of times. This sequence joins TRBV6-5 and TRBJ2-3; possibly TRBD1 or TRBD2 for D (5 bases each). Per germline, CDR1 MNHEY and CDR2 SVGAGI. The CDR3 is 15 residues long. Trimming took off 0 bases at V and 4 bases at J, with 11 bases between the two ends. The CDR3 loop is CASSYSGTGADTQYF. Here the CDR3 DNA reads TGTGCCAGCAGTTACTCAGGGACCGGTGCAGATACGCAGTATTTT.

In DNA, the CDR3 is TGTGCCAGCAGCTTGGGAGTGGGACAGGGGACGGCCTACGAGCAGTACTTC. The encoded protein is CASSLGVGQGTAYEQYF. This rearrangement joins TRBV7-7 to TRBJ2-7; TRBD1 matches 10 bases. In germline, CDR1 is SSHAT, CDR2 FNYEAQ (reference sequence). The V segment lost 3 bases and the J segment 2 bases; nucleotides outside the gene matches: 10. CDR3 size: 17 residues.

The chain has TRBV5-1 and TRBJ2-1, with a tentative D call TRBD2 (5 bases). Trimming left V 1 base short and J 4 bases short, with 9 bases between. The CDR3 extends over 14 amino acids. CDR1 SGHRS and CDR2 YFSETQ come from the germline V gene. The CDR3 loop is CASSLKEVYNEQFF. For the CDR3, the DNA is TGCGCCAGCAGCTTGAAGGAGGTTTACAATGAGCAGTTCTTC. The whole variable domain, remainder taken from reference TRBV5-1 and TRBJ2-1, is KAGVTQTPRYLIKTRGQQVTLSCSPISGHRSVSWYQQTPGQGLQFLFEYFSETQRNKGNFPGRFSGRQFSNSRSEMNVSTLELGDSALYLCASSLKEVYNEQFFGPGTRLTVL.

This rearrangement joins TRBV20-1 to TRBJ1-5; the D gene is possibly TRBD1 (5 bases). This CDR3 has 14 amino acids. Germline values: CDR1 DFQATT, CDR2 SNEGSKA (reference sequence). V lost 1 base to trimming and J lost 6 bases, with 13 bases between them. Here the CDR3 reads CSARVQGVGQPQHF. As DNA, the CDR3 is TGCAGTGCTAGAGTCCAGGGCGTAGGTCAGCCCCAGCATTTT.

This clonotype was seen at least ten times. This rearrangement joins TRBV7-3 to TRBJ2-1; D gene ambiguous. Deletions cut 5 bases from V and 6 bases from J, with 8 bases between. Germline V gives CDR1 SGHTA, CDR2 FQGTGA. The CDR3 sequence is 12 residues long. CDR3 coding DNA: TGTGCCAGCAGCCCTGCTAGCAATGAGCAGTTCTTC. Amino acids: CASSPASNEQFF.

The rearrangement joins TRBV6-5 to TRBJ2-7, with TRBD1 matching over 7 bases. Germline CDR1 is MNHEY and CDR2 is SVGAGI. The CDR3 spans 14 residues. The J segment lost 3 bases and the V segment lost 5 bases, leaving 7 bases of the junction unmatched. CDR3 sequence reads: CASSPWTGFYEQYF. The CDR3 DNA follows: TGTGCCAGCAGTCCTTGGACAGGATTCTACGAGCAGTACTTC.

The chain combines TRBV5-5 with TRBJ2-1; D perhaps matches TRBD1 (5 bases). The CDR3 is 14 amino acids. V gave up 2 bases and J gave up 6 bases, with 12 bases separating them. Germline CDR1 SGHKS, CDR2 YYEKEE (reference sequence). CDR3 DNA sequence: TGTGCCAGCAGCTTTGGCCAGGGTCTCAATGAGCAGTTCTTC. Its protein is CASSFGQGLNEQFF.

The gene calls are TRBV5-1 and TRBJ1-2; 7 nucleotides line up with TRBD1. The V gene end was trimmed by 4 bases and the J gene end by 4 bases; junction bases not matched to a gene: 10. CDR3 size: 15 residues. Germline CDR1 SGHRS, CDR2 YFSETQ. CDR3 region: CASSPGQNPGYGYTF. Written as DNA, the CDR3 is TGCGCCAGCAGCCCGGGACAGAACCCCGGCTATGGCTACACCTTC.

The genes are TRBV4-3 and TRBJ2-3; D is perhaps TRBD2 (5 bases). Trimming removed 1 base at V and 2 bases at J, with 10 bases between. This CDR3 is built from 15 residues. CDR1 and CDR2 (germline): LGHNA, YSLEER. CDR3 sequence: CASSQGERPTDTQYF. In nucleotides, the CDR3 is TGCGCCAGCAGCCAAGGGGAGCGACCCACAGATACGCAGTATTTT.

This clonotype has more than one count but fewer than ten. The chain employs TRBV7-3 and TRBJ2-1; the D gene is possibly TRBD2 (6 bases). V was trimmed by 5 bases and J by 6 bases, leaving 14 bases between them. Germline V gene lookup returns CDR1 SGHTA and CDR2 FQGTGA. CDR3 length equals 14 residues. The CDR3 DNA reads TGTGCCAGCAGCCCTGAGGTAGCGGCCAATGAGCAGTTCTTC. It codes for CASSPEVAANEQFF.

V is TRBV25-1 and J is TRBJ1-1; D gene ambiguous. V was trimmed by 1 base and J by 7 bases, leaving 4 bases between them. Germline assignment: CDR1 MGHDK and CDR2 SYGVNS. This CDR3 contains 11 residues. The DNA of the CDR3 is TGTGCCAGCAGTGAATGGGATGAAGCTTTCTTT. Translation: CASSEWDEAFF.

This clonotype was seen a few times. This chain joins TRBV30 and TRBJ2-1, with TRBD2 matching over 7 bases. This CDR3 has 14 residues. V lost 0 bases and J lost 8; bases outside the gene matches: 7. CDR1 GTSNPN and CDR2 SVGIG come from the germline V gene (reference sequence). Here the CDR3 reads CAWSVRRGGDEQFF. The CDR3 nucleotides read TGTGCCTGGAGTGTACGGCGGGGAGGGGATGAGCAGTTCTTC.

The CDR3 bases are TGTGCCAGCAGTTCCACGGGGGGGCTGCGCACCGGGGAGCTGTTTTTT. This gives the protein CASSSTGGLRTGELFF. V and J are TRBV2 and TRBJ2-2, with 8 bases lining up with TRBD2. J was trimmed by 4 bases and V by 5 bases; bases with no gene match: 9. The CDR3 length is 16 residues. From germline, CDR1 is SNHLY and CDR2 FYNNEI.

This clonotype was observed a few times. The V call is TRBV5-6, the J call TRBJ2-1, with D perhaps matching TRBD1 (5 bases). Trimming removed 1 base from V and 6 bases from J, with 14 bases in between. The CDR3 spans 15 residues. Germline V CDR1 and CDR2: SGHDT, YYEEEE. CDR3 DNA sequence: TGTGCCAGCAGCTTGTTTGGACAATTACTCAATGAGCAGTTCTTC. This translates into CASSLFGQLLNEQFF.

This clonotype came up a few times. The chain carries TRBV5-4 and TRBJ2-5; 9 bases agree with TRBD2. Germline V gene data show CDR1 as SGHNT and CDR2 as YYREEE (reference sequence). Losses at the gene ends were 0 bases for V and 1 base for J; bases not matched to a gene: 7. This CDR3 region has 17 residues. The CDR3 is CASSLAGLAGIQETQYF. The CDR3 region has the DNA TGTGCCAGCAGCTTGGCGGGGCTAGCGGGGATCCAAGAGACCCAGTACTTC.

This clonotype was counted between two and nine times. The V and J genes are TRBV5-1 and TRBJ2-3; perhaps D is TRBD1 or TRBD2 (5 bases each). The V gene lost 4 bases and the J gene lost 1 base, with 7 bases spanning the gap. The CDR3 runs to 13 residues. Germline CDR1 SGHRS, CDR2 YFSETQ. CDR3 sequence reads: CASSPGRTDTQYF. For the CDR3, the DNA is TGCGCCAGCAGCCCGGGGCGCACAGATACGCAGTATTTT.

This clonotype was seen a handful of times. The chain recombines TRBV4-1 with TRBJ2-7, with TRBD1 matching 9 bases. This CDR3 has 15 amino acids. V lost 0 bases, J lost 5 bases, and 5 bases stayed unmatched. Germline V gene lookup returns CDR1 MGHRA and CDR2 YSYEKL. The CDR3 sequence is CASSQEDRGRHEQYF. The DNA for the CDR3 is TGCGCCAGCAGCCAAGAGGACAGGGGTAGGCACGAGCAGTACTTC.

This clonotype was seen a few times. V usage is TRBV7-6 and J usage is TRBJ1-1; tentatively, D is TRBD1 (5 bases). The CDR3 contains 13 residues. The V and J ends lost 6 bases and 3 bases respectively, with 11 bases between them. Germline CDR1 reads SGHVS; CDR2 reads FNYEAQ. CDR3 in DNA: TGTGCCAGCAGTTCATTACAGGACACTGAAGCTTTCTTT. It specifies CASSSLQDTEAFF.

This chain links TRBV28 with TRBJ2-7; 7 nucleotides align to TRBD1. Germline CDR1 is MDHEN and CDR2 is SYDVKM. V shed 3 bases and J 3 bases; nucleotides not matched to a gene: 8. The CDR3 totals 15 residues. In DNA, the CDR3 is TGTGCCAGCAGTTTGACCGGGACAGCCAACTACGAGCAGTACTTC. Its protein product is CASSLTGTANYEQYF.

J is TRBJ2-7 and V is TRBV12-3 or TRBV12-4; D ambiguous. The CDR3 length is 15 residues. V was clipped by 2 bases and J by 0 bases, with 11 bases between them. DNA for the CDR3: TGTGCCAGCAGTTTACACCGACGGAGCTCCTACGAGCAGTACTTC. Translation: CASSLHRRSSYEQYF.

This clonotype has more than one count but fewer than ten. V and J are TRBV5-1 and TRBJ2-5; a weak D match, TRBD2 (6 bases). With 1 base removed from V and 4 bases from J, the gap between germline ends came to 17 bases. The CDR3 has 16 residues. CDR1 is SGHRS, CDR2 YFSETQ, per germline. The CDR3 spells CASSLSGGGSRETQYF. The CDR3 DNA reads as TGCGCCAGCAGCTTGTCAGGAGGAGGGTCCCGAGAGACCCAGTACTTC.

The V and J genes are TRBV5-1 and TRBJ2-1; D perhaps matches TRBD2 (5 bases). Trimming removed 0 bases at V and 4 bases at J, with 11 bases between. The germline gives CDR1 SGHRS, CDR2 YFSETQ. The CDR3 spans 15 residues. The CDR3 DNA follows: TGCGCCAGCAGCTTGGGGGGAGAGCGTTACAATGAGCAGTTCTTC. As protein: CASSLGGERYNEQFF.